These T cell receptor beta chains were read from a single sample in a study of cytomegalovirus exposure and HLA in healthy donors. Libraries were prepared by immunoSEQ multiplex PCR; TCRdb keeps only in-frame clonotypes and omits some of them. Here the sample spans under 150,000 clones, approximately 80% being singletons. Source material: PBMCs. Receptors were obtained from a male donor in good health and CMV-seronegative. Each CDR3 is given with its conserved first and last residue. The D gene is left open where the match is weak. A row's size may be missing; if present it is once, few, many or a size class.

>-|TRBJ2-1|-|TRBV18
TGTGCCAGCTCACTAGGCGGGGGCGGGGATGAGCAGTTCTTC
CASSLGGGGDEQFF
>-|TRBJ1-3|-|TRBV5-6
TGTGCCAGCAGCCCCTTTGCGGGAAACACCATATATTTT
CASSPFAGNTIYF
>-|TRBJ2-1|TRBD2|TRBV13
TGTGCCAGCAGCTTAAGACTAGCGGGAGCTAATGAGCAGTTCTTC
CASSLRLAGANEQFF
>-|TRBJ1-2|-|TRBV7-9
TGTTCCAGCAGCTTAGAGAGCTATGGCTACACCTTC
CSSSLESYGYTF
>-|TRBJ2-7|TRBD2|TRBV28
TGTGCCAGCAGTTTAGGGCTAGCGGGAGTCGAGCAGTACTTC
CASSLGLAGVEQYF
>once|TRBJ2-7|TRBD2|TRBV7-2
TGTGCCAGCAGCTTAGGGGCTAGCGGGAGTACGTACGAGCAGTACTTC
CASSLGASGSTYEQYF
>-|TRBJ2-1|TRBD2|TRBV27
TGTGCCAGCAGAATGACTAGCGGGAGTGATTACAATGAGCAGTTCTTC
CASRMTSGSDYNEQFF
>-|TRBJ1-3|TRBD1|TRBV7-3
TGTGCCAGCAGCTCACAGGGGGACACCATATATTTT
CASSSQGDTIYF
>-|TRBJ1-1|-|TRBV2
TGTGCCAGCAGAACCACCCGGGACACTGAAGCTTTCTTT
CASRTTRDTEAFF
>-|TRBJ2-3|TRBD2|TRBV30
TGTGCCTGGAGTAAAGGACTAGCGGGAGCAGATACGCAGTATTTT
CAWSKGLAGADTQYF
>-|TRBJ1-2|-|TRBV6-5
TGTGCCAGCAGCCCCGAGATCACAGGGCTCTATGGCTACACCTTC
CASSPEITGLYGYTF
>-|TRBJ2-7|-|TRBV5-8
TGTGCCAGCAGCCAGGCCCGTAACTTC
CASSQARNF
>-|TRBJ2-5|TRBD2|TRBV28
TGTGCCAGCAACGGGGCGGGACTAGCGGGAGGAGAGACCCAGTACTTC
CASNGAGLAGGETQYF
>-|TRBJ2-2|TRBD2|TRBV28
TGTGCCAGCAACGTCCCCCTAGCGGACACCGGGGAGCTGTTTTTT
CASNVPLADTGELFF
>-|TRBJ1-2|-|TRBV13
TGTGCCAGCAGCCTCCGACCCAGGGTCGTAGACTATGGCTACACCTTC
CASSLRPRVVDYGYTF
>-|TRBJ2-5|-|TRBV7-9
TGTGCCAGCAGCCCCAGGGGAGGGGAGACCCAGTACTTC
CASSPRGGETQYF
>few|TRBJ2-1|TRBD1|TRBV7-9
TGTGCCAGCAGCTTAACCCAGGGGGTGTACAATGAGCAGTTCTTC
CASSLTQGVYNEQFF
>-|TRBJ2-3|-|TRBV6-1
TGTGCCAGCAGTGAGGGGGGAGCGGGAGATACGCAGTATTTT
CASSEGGAGDTQYF
>-|TRBJ2-7|-|TRBV12-1
TGTGCCAGCAGCTTTGGTGGCGGGAGGGCCGGCGAGCAGTACTTC
CASSFGGGRAGEQYF
>-|TRBJ1-2|-|TRBV28
TGTGCCAGCAGTTTTGGAGGGTATGGCTACACCTTC
CASSFGGYGYTF
>-|TRBJ2-3|TRBD1|TRBV5-1
TGCGCCAGCAGCTATGGACAGGGGGTTTGGGATACGCAGTATTTT
CASSYGQGVWDTQYF
>-|TRBJ2-1|TRBD2|TRBV7-2
TGTGCCAGCGGGAAGGGACTAGCGGGAAGCAATGAGCAGTTCTTC
CASGKGLAGSNEQFF
>once|TRBJ2-5|TRBD2|TRBV9
TGTGCCAGCAGCGTAGCTCCTAGCGGAGGTAAAGAGACCCAGTACTTC
CASSVAPSGGKETQYF
>-|TRBJ2-1|TRBD2|TRBV27
TGTGCCAGCAGTGATACTAGCGGGGCCTTCCCCTACAATGAGCAGTTCTTC
CASSDTSGAFPYNEQFF
>few|TRBJ1-4|-|TRBV20-1
TGCAGTGCTAGAGACGATGAAAAACTGTTTTTT
CSARDDEKLFF
>-|TRBJ2-2|TRBD2|TRBV11-2
TGTGCCAGCAGCGCCCGGACTAGCGGGAGCGACGAGAACACCGGGGAGCTGTTTTTT
CASSARTSGSDENTGELFF
>-|TRBJ2-5|-|TRBV28
TGTGCCAGCAGACCTCTACCTACCGAGACCCAGTACTTC
CASRPLPTETQYF
>-|TRBJ2-5|TRBD1|TRBV4-2
TGTGCCAGCAGCCGTAGCGACAGGGGGGTAGAAGAGACCCAGTACTTC
CASSRSDRGVEETQYF
>-|TRBJ1-1|TRBD1|TRBV30
TGTGCCTGGATCCGAGACAGGGAACCTGAAGCTTTCTTT
CAWIRDREPEAFF
>-|TRBJ2-7|TRBD2|TRBV4-2
TGTGCCAGCAGCCAAGAGCAGGGACTAGCGGAAAGTACGACCTACGAGCAGTACTTC
CASSQEQGLAESTTYEQYF
>once|TRBJ2-2|TRBD2|TRBV10-3
TGTGCCATCAGTCGACTAGCGGACGCGAACACCGGGGAGCTGTTTTTT
CAISRLADANTGELFF
>-|TRBJ1-2|-|TRBV6-1
TGTGCCAGCACTACGGGTCATCCCCTCGATGGCTACACCTTC
CASTTGHPLDGYTF
>-|TRBJ2-1|TRBD2|TRBV9
TGTGCCAGCAGCGGGGCGGGCGGGAGAGCGTCCTACAATGAGCAGTTCTTC
CASSGAGGRASYNEQFF
>-|TRBJ2-3|TRBD2|TRBV2
TGTGCCAGCTTTAGTAGCGGGAACACAGATACGCAGTATTTT
CASFSSGNTDTQYF
>-|TRBJ2-7|TRBD1|TRBV29-1
TGCAGCGGATACAGGGGCGACATCGACGAGCAGTACTTC
CSGYRGDIDEQYF
>-|TRBJ2-1|TRBD2|TRBV5-1
TGCGCCAGCAGCTTGTCGTTAGCGGGAGGGCCATATGAGCAGTTCTTC
CASSLSLAGGPYEQFF
>-|TRBJ2-7|-|TRBV12-5
TGTGCTAGTGGTTTGGATCGCTCAAGGGGAGGTGTCTACGAGCAGTACTTC
CASGLDRSRGGVYEQYF